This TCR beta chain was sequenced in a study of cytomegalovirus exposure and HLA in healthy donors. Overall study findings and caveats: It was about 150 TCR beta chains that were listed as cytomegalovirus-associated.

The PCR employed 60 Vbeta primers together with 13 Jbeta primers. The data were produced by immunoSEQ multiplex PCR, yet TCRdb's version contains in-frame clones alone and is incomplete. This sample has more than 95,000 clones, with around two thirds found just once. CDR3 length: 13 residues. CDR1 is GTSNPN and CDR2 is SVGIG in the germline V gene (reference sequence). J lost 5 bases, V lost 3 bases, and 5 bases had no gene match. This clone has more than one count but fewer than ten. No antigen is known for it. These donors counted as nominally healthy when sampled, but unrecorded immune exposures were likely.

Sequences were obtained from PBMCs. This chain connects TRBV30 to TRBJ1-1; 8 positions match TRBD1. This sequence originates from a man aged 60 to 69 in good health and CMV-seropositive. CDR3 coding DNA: TGTGCCTGGAGGCGACAGGGGAGGACTGAAGCTTTCTTT. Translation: CAWRRQGRTEAFF.